This TCR beta chain derives from a study of cytomegalovirus exposure and HLA in healthy donors. Study as a whole: An earlier analysis identified 117 million unique TCR beta sequences in about 179 million T cells.

General study findings and limits: The authors reported that TCR beta sequences could predict HLA-A and HLA-B alleles. These predictions were accurate for most subjects in the first cohort. It was only CMV serostatus that was available as immune exposure information. In an earlier analysis, productive rearrangement rates for most beta V segments clustered near 87% or 30%.

PCR amplification relied on 60 Vbeta primers (plus 13 Jbeta primers). Produced via immunoSEQ multiplex PCR; TCRdb's table is partial and in-frame only. The table has about 160,000 clones, less than 85% seen once. V lost 5 bases and J lost 0; bases outside the gene matches: 7. The CDR3 sequence is 16 residues long. The germline CDR1 and CDR2 sequences are LNHDA and SQIVND (reference sequence). As concerns this clone: Antigen specificity is unknown.

J is TRBJ2-3 and V is TRBV19; TRBD2 matches at 8 bases. This TCR derives from a man in his sixties in good health and CMV-seronegative. Sample: PBMCs. CDR3 DNA: TGTGCCAGTAGTGACCCTAGCGGGCCGAGCACAGATACGCAGTATTTT. Encoded protein: CASSDPSGPSTDTQYF. Together with reference TRBV19 and TRBJ2-3, the CDR3 gives the full variable domain: DGGITQSPKYLFRKEGQNVTLSCEQNLNHDAMYWYRQDPGQGLRLIYYSQIVNDFQKGDIAEGYSVSREKKESFPLTVTSAQKNPTAFYLCASSDPSGPSTDTQYFGPGTRLTVL.